The clone carrying this T cell receptor beta chain was observed a few times. Its antigen is currently unknown. The data stem from a study of STAT5B mutations in CD4+ large granular lymphocyte leukemia. Study-level points and caveats: The CD4+ versus CD8+ T-LGLL clonality difference may reflect limited sample size.

The CDR3 is 13 amino acids. In germline, CDR1 is SGHVS, CDR2 FQNEAQ. V was clipped by 5 bases and J by 6 bases, with 13 bases between them. Some clones are missing from TCRdb's copy, which holds only in-frame ones; the method was immunoSEQ multiplex PCR. Of more than 20,000 clones in the sample, about 75% are singletons; the top ten hold roughly 31%. This clonotype originated in a human donor in good health. V and J are TRBV7-8 and TRBJ1-1; D not resolved. Sequencing was done on a sample of CD4+ T cells from blood buffy coats. This chain's CDR3 is CASSQDEHAEAFF. The CDR3 DNA reads TGTGCCAGCAGCCAAGACGAACACGCTGAAGCTTTCTTT.